The rows below give T cell receptor beta chains drawn from one sample of a study of cytomegalovirus exposure and HLA in healthy donors. Libraries were prepared by immunoSEQ multiplex PCR; TCRdb keeps only in-frame clonotypes and omits some of them. Of around 130,000 clones in the sample, roughly 8.3% were seen once. The sequencing sample was made of PBMCs. These receptors were collected from a man aged 40-50 years in good health and CMV-seronegative. Each CDR3 is given with its conserved first and last residue. A D gene is named only where the DNA matches it firmly. Clone sizes are given selectively: once, few, many, or a class where the clone is expanded.

j_gene,abundance,d_gene,v_gene,CDR3aa,CDR3nt
TRBJ2-3,-,TRBD1,TRBV9,CASSGRQGTYTQYF,TGTGCCAGCAGCGGGAGACAGGGGACGTATACGCAGTATTTT
TRBJ1-2,-,TRBD1,TRBV6-5,CASSPTGTGSYGYTF,TGTGCCAGCAGCCCTACGGGGACAGGGTCGTATGGCTACACCTTC
TRBJ1-1,few,-,TRBV10-2,CAAKGVTTEAFF,TGCGCCGCTAAAGGGGTTACCACTGAAGCTTTCTTT
TRBJ1-1,many,-,TRBV6-1,CASSWGDNTEAFF,TGTGCCAGCAGTTGGGGGGACAACACTGAAGCTTTCTTT
TRBJ2-5,-,-,TRBV9,CASSALSRSQGQETQYF,TGTGCCAGCAGCGCCTTGTCGAGGTCTCAAGGACAAGAGACCCAGTACTTC
TRBJ1-1,-,-,TRBV15,CATAEGMNTEAFF,TGTGCCACCGCCGAGGGAATGAACACTGAAGCTTTCTTT
TRBJ2-7,-,TRBD2,TRBV14,CASSSRTSGGSSYEQYF,TGTGCCAGCAGCTCCCGGACTAGCGGGGGGTCCTCCTACGAGCAGTACTTC
TRBJ1-2,many,-,TRBV12-5,CASGLVARNYGYTF,TGTGCTAGTGGTTTGGTAGCGAGGAACTATGGCTACACCTTC
TRBJ2-7,-,TRBD2,TRBV7-9,CASSRLLAGAHEQYF,TGTGCCAGCAGCCGGCTCCTAGCGGGGGCCCACGAGCAGTACTTC
TRBJ1-6,few,-,TRBV9,CASSLGGGSSYNSPLHF,TGTGCCAGCAGTCTTGGCGGTGGGTCGTCCTATAATTCACCCCTCCACTTT
TRBJ2-1,few,TRBD2,TRBV4-1,CASSLQAGGLYNEQFF,TGCGCCAGCAGCCTTCAAGCGGGGGGGCTCTACAATGAGCAGTTCTTC
TRBJ2-1,-,TRBD1,TRBV6-1,CASRDRTGEYNEQFF,TGTGCCAGCAGAGACCGGACAGGGGAATACAATGAGCAGTTCTTC
TRBJ1-2,-,TRBD1,TRBV7-9,CASSLDRESGYTF,TGTGCCAGCAGCTTGGACAGGGAGAGTGGCTACACCTTC
TRBJ2-1,-,-,TRBV15,CATSRDSEFSYNEQFF,TGTGCCACCAGCAGAGATTCGGAGTTTTCCTACAATGAGCAGTTCTTC
TRBJ2-2,-,TRBD2,TRBV10-3,CAISESGLAANTGELFF,TGTGCCATCAGTGAGTCGGGACTAGCGGCGAACACCGGGGAGCTGTTTTTT
TRBJ2-7,few,-,TRBV27,CASGNQQGRDEQYF,TGTGCCAGTGGAAACCAACAGGGTCGGGACGAGCAGTACTTC
TRBJ2-2,few,TRBD1,TRBV5-6,CASSFRGRGTGELFF,TGTGCCAGCAGCTTCAGGGGGCGCGGCACCGGGGAGCTGTTTTTT
TRBJ1-5,few,-,TRBV4-1,CASSPEKGYQPQHF,TGCGCCAGCAGCCCCGAAAAGGGGTATCAGCCCCAGCATTTT
TRBJ2-3,-,-,TRBV5-1,CASSWRQISTDTQYF,TGCGCCAGCAGCTGGCGACAGATTAGCACAGATACGCAGTATTTT
TRBJ2-7,-,-,TRBV2,CASSARLGGEQYF,TGTGCCAGCAGCGCCCGGCTGGGAGGAGAGCAGTACTTC
TRBJ1-5,few,TRBD1,TRBV7-8,CASSLGTGRSGPQHF,TGTGCCAGCAGCTTAGGGACAGGGCGATCGGGGCCCCAGCATTTT
TRBJ2-1,few,-,TRBV5-1,CASNQMGDNNEQFF,TGCGCCAGCAACCAGATGGGGGACAACAATGAGCAGTTCTTC
TRBJ1-1,-,TRBD1,TRBV4-1,CASSQVPLTGAAEAFF,TGCGCCAGCAGCCAAGTCCCTCTGACAGGGGCGGCTGAAGCTTTCTTT
TRBJ1-6,few,-,TRBV6-1,CASSPPYNSPLHF,TGTGCCAGCAGTCCCCCTTATAATTCACCCCTCCACTTT
TRBJ2-7,few,TRBD2,TRBV30,CAWSSLAVTYEQYF,TGTGCCTGGAGTTCCCTAGCGGTCACCTACGAGCAGTACTTC
TRBJ2-7,few,-,TRBV6-1,CASSRGTARPYEQYF,TGTGCCAGCAGTAGGGGGACCGCGAGACCCTACGAGCAGTACTTC
TRBJ1-4,few,TRBD1,TRBV5-1,CASTRTGGMEKLFF,TGCGCCAGTACCCGGACAGGGGGCATGGAAAAACTGTTTTTT
TRBJ1-2,-,TRBD1,TRBV4-1,CASRNDRGNLYGYTF,TGCGCCAGCAGGAACGACAGGGGGAACCTCTATGGCTACACCTTC
TRBJ1-1,few,-,TRBV5-4,CASSFYDSMNTEAFF,TGTGCCAGCAGCTTTTATGACAGCATGAACACTGAAGCTTTCTTT
TRBJ2-1,-,TRBD1,TRBV12-5,CASGLGQGASDEQFF,TGTGCTAGTGGTCTGGGACAGGGGGCATCTGATGAGCAGTTCTTC
TRBJ2-7,-,-,TRBV21-1,CASSQTSGGSYEQYF,TGTGCCAGCAGCCAAACTAGCGGGGGGTCCTACGAGCAGTACTTC
TRBJ2-1,-,TRBD2,TRBV4-3,CASSQRPARGAYNEQFF,TGCGCCAGCAGCCAACGTCCTGCGCGGGGGGCCTACAATGAGCAGTTCTTC
TRBJ2-3,few,TRBD1,TRBV7-9,CASSFGQGEDTQYF,TGTGCCAGCAGCTTCGGACAGGGGGAAGATACGCAGTATTTT
TRBJ1-2,few,TRBD1,TRBV7-6,CASSPGGRYGYTF,TGTGCCAGCAGCCCAGGGGGGCGCTATGGCTACACCTTC
TRBJ2-3,-,-,TRBV5-1,CASSSRGRADTQYF,TGCGCCAGCAGTAGCAGGGGTCGAGCAGATACGCAGTATTTT
TRBJ2-1,-,-,TRBV2,CASRRTFPPDNEQFF,TGTGCCAGCAGGCGGACATTCCCGCCCGACAATGAGCAGTTCTTC
TRBJ1-5,few,-,TRBV28,CASSQGGRQPQHF,TGTGCCAGCAGTCAGGGAGGGCGTCAGCCCCAGCATTTT